The sequence of this TCR beta chain was determined in a study of read filtering for tumor transcriptome and immune sequencing. Points from the study as a whole: Without single-read clonotypes, shared clonotype proportions correlated more between IR-seq and RNA-seq.

From about 400 ng of RNA, a library with molecular barcoded alpha/delta and beta/gamma adaptors was made. TCRdb called the reads again in MiXCR, with one record for every CDR3 protein. The sample lists 50,000 or so distinct CDR3 sequences, about 12% occurring once. In this sample, this clonotype turned up a few times. Its antigen is currently unknown. A read error is the likely source, as a far larger clone sits one nucleotide away. The CDR3 covers 19 residues. The germline V and J ends were trimmed by 6 bases and 6 bases, with 31 bases remaining between them. Germline loops: CDR1 SNHLY, CDR2 FYNNEI. The TCR comes from a donor older than 35 with multiple myeloma. The chain carries TRBV2 and TRBJ2-3, with TRBD1 as a possible D gene (6 bases). Sequencing was done on a sample of a population of CD138-negative cells sorted from bone marrow. Written as DNA, the CDR3 is TGTGCCAGCAGCTCCAAAGGCTCAAAGGGGGTCTCTATTTCGGATACGCAGTATTTT. Translation gives CASSSKGSKGVSISDTQYF.